What follows are 15 T cell receptor beta chains derived from one specimen sequenced in a study of CD8+ T cells in alopecia areata. The sequencing template was cDNA reverse transcribed from extracted RNA. TCRdb keeps only in-frame clones here, not all; method: immunoSEQ multiplex PCR. The repertoire consists of about 270,000 clones, none detected only once. Pooled cells of cutaneous lymph node origin were sorted on CD4, CD8alpha, NKG2D, NKG2ACE and other markers. The specimen was CD4+ T cells sorted from a lymph node. These receptors originate from a C3H/HeJ mouse with alopecia areata. MHC haplotype of the mouse line: H2-k.

In this sample, this clone turned up a few times. Mouse germline and gene names are used. The read ends 4 residues shy of where the CDR3 ends; the end is completed using the germline J gene. J is TRBJ2-1 and V is TRBV13-2, with a tentative D call TRBD1 (5 bases). Germline lookup yields CDR1 NNHNN and CDR2 SYGAGS (reference sequence). V was cut by 1 base and J by 3 bases, with 11 bases left in between. This CDR3 is 15 amino acids long. The CDR3 protein is CASGDSDNLYAEQFF. Incomplete CDR3 DNA: TGTGCCAGCGGTGATTCGGACAATCTCTATGCT.

This clone was seen a handful of times. Any gene name here is a mouse gene name. The observed sequence ends 3 residues before the CDR3 terminus, with the missing tail filled in from the germline J gene. This CDR3 is also generated by other DNA sequences in the sample. The J gene is TRBJ1-6, the V gene TRBV5; 9 positions match TRBD1. TRBJ1-6 is placed among ORFs of uncertain function. This CDR3 has 16 residues. The junction had 0 bases not matched to a gene; V was cut back by 0 bases and J by 3 bases. CDR1 and CDR2 from the germline V gene are LGHNA and YNLKQL (reference sequence). The CDR3 DNA, read in part, is TGTGCCAGCAGCCAAGAGGGACAGGGCTATAATTCGCCC. Encoded protein: CASSQEGQGYNSP. In full, the CDR3 is CASSQEGQGYNSPLYF.

This clone was counted only a few times. The gene symbols are mouse symbols. The sequenced fragment ends 4 residues before the CDR3 boundary, so the rest is inferred from the germline J gene. The chain combines TRBV13-2 with TRBJ2-7, with TRBD1 matching 7 bases. The junction had 3 bases not matched to a gene; V was cut back by 3 bases and J by 3 bases. The CDR3 contains 13 residues. Germline loops: CDR1 NNHNN, CDR2 SYGAGS (reference sequence). The CDR3: CASGGGQNYEQYF. The sequenced CDR3 bases are TGTGCCAGCGGTGGGGGACAGAACTAT.

This clone was seen more than once but under ten times. Genes and germline come from the mouse. The read halts 4 residues ahead of the CDR3 end, with the missing end drawn from the germline J gene. The V and J genes are TRBV17 and TRBJ2-5; D is possibly TRBD2 (7 bases). V lost 6 bases, J lost 1 base, and 8 bases lay in between. Germline V lookup: CDR1 MNHDT, CDR2 YYDKIL. This CDR3 spans 13 amino acids. CDR3 DNA (partial): TGTGCTAGCAGGGGGGGCTACCAAGAC. It yields the protein CASRGGYQD. The whole CDR3 region reads CASRGGYQDTQYF.

Worth noting for this clone: Gene names are mouse gene names. The read stops 4 residues short of the end of the CDR3; the missing end is completed from the germline J gene. The rearrangement links TRBV5 to TRBJ2-3, with 9 nucleotides matching TRBD1. Germline lookup yields CDR1 LGHNA and CDR2 YNLKQL (reference sequence). The CDR3 covers 16 residues. The junction had 2 bases not matched to a gene; V was cut back by 0 bases and J by 1 base. CDR3 amino acids: CASSQDWDRGAETLYF. The CDR3 bases that were read are TGTGCCAGCAGCCAAGATTGGGACAGGGGTGCAGAA.

Remarks on this clone: The genes are named according to mouse. Coverage ceases 4 residues before the CDR3 finishes, and the germline J gene fills in the end. The chain is built from TRBV13-1 and TRBJ2-1, with a tentative D call TRBD1 (5 bases). There are 14 residues in the CDR3. Germline CDR1 and CDR2: NSHNY and SYGAGN. V was pared by 2 bases and J by 3 bases, with 9 bases between. The sequenced part of the CDR3 DNA is TGTGCCAGCAGTGACCGACAGATCTATGCT. It codes for CASSDRQIYA. The complete CDR3 protein is CASSDRQIYAEQFF.

To note about this clone: Gene names and germline match the mouse. Other DNA sequences from this sample encode an identical CDR3 as well. Here the CDR3 reads CAWRPGLGSAETLYF. The sequenced part of the CDR3 DNA is TGTGCCTGGAGGCCGGGACTGGGTAGTGCAGAA. The rearrangement links TRBV31 to TRBJ2-3; 9 bases align to TRBD2. The CDR3 is cut off 4 residues early in the read; its end comes from the germline J gene. There are 15 residues in the CDR3. Losses at the gene ends were 3 bases for V and 0 bases for J; bases not matched to a gene: 4. Germline-derived CDR1 and CDR2 are GKSSPN and SITVG.

This clone was picked up a small number of times. Germline and genes: mouse. The CDR3 end lies 4 residues beyond the end of the read and is filled in from the germline J gene. V and J are TRBV1 and TRBJ2-5; 13 bases are a match to TRBD2. CDR3 length: 18 residues. V was clipped by 1 base and J by 3 bases; unmatched bases: 7. Germline V gene lookup returns CDR1 NSQYPW and CDR2 LRSPGD (reference sequence). CDR3 DNA, as far as it was read: TGCACCTGCAGTGCAGGGACTGGGGGGGCGATGGGGCAAGAC. It specifies CTCSAGTGGAMGQD. The whole CDR3 is CTCSAGTGGAMGQDTQYF.

This clone has more than one count but fewer than ten. Gene names follow the mouse nomenclature. The read terminates 4 residues before the CDR3 end, so the remaining end is supplied by the germline J gene. Other nucleotide sequences in the sample specify the same CDR3. V is TRBV19 and J is TRBJ2-2, with TRBD1 matching over 11 bases. Trimming removed 4 bases from V and 2 bases from J; junction bases left unmatched: 1. Germline loops: CDR1 FNHDT, CDR2 SITEND (reference sequence). The CDR3 runs to 15 residues. CDR3 loop: CASSGQGANTGQLYF. The sequenced CDR3 bases are TGTGCCAGCAGTGGACAGGGGGCGAACACCGGG.

This clone came up a few times. These gene names are mouse names. The read gets to within 4 residues of the CDR3 end, and the germline J gene fills in the rest. Other nucleotide sequences from this sample produce the same CDR3. The rearrangement joins TRBV13-1 to TRBJ2-3; 8 positions agree with TRBD2. V lost 0 bases to trimming and J lost 0 bases; unmatched junction nucleotides: 3. CDR1 and CDR2 from the germline V gene are NSHNY and SYGAGN. The CDR3 sequence is 16 residues long. The CDR3 is CASSDVGLGSAETLYF. CDR3 DNA (partial): TGTGCCAGCAGTGATGTAGGACTGGGAAGTGCAGAA.

Comment on this clone: Gene names follow the mouse nomenclature. The sequenced fragment ends 4 residues before the CDR3 boundary, so the rest is inferred from the germline J gene. The gene calls are TRBV13-1 and TRBJ2-5, with TRBD2 identical over 10 bases. V dropped 5 bases and J dropped 0; count of bases not matched to a gene: 3. There are 15 residues in the CDR3. Germline V gene data show CDR1 as NSHNY and CDR2 as SYGAGN. The CDR3 bases that were read are TGTGCCAGCAGCCGGGACTGGGGTAACCAAGAC. This translates into CASSRDWGNQD. The CDR3, in full, reads CASSRDWGNQDTQYF.

This clone has more than one count but fewer than ten. Gene names and germline refer to mouse. The read gets to within 4 residues of the CDR3 end, and the germline J gene fills in the rest. The same CDR3 can be traced to other DNA sequences in this sample. The V call is TRBV13-1, the J call TRBJ2-3, with 7 bases identical to TRBD1. V dropped 3 bases and J dropped 1; count of bases not matched to a gene: 5. Per the germline V gene, CDR1 is NSHNY and CDR2 is SYGAGN. The CDR3 has 15 amino acids. The CDR3 bases that were read are TGTGCCAGCAGTGGACAGGGAGGAGGTGCAGAA. Its translation: CASSGQGGGAE. The whole CDR3 reads CASSGQGGGAETLYF.

With regard to this clone: An end of the junction differs from the germline gene, which may be a read error. Gene names are mouse gene names. The missing CDR3 end, 4 residues past where the read stops, is filled in from the germline J gene. The rearrangement links TRBV13-1 to TRBJ1-2; 7 positions agree with TRBD1. Germline-derived CDR1 and CDR2 are NSHNY and SYGAGN. The CDR3 sequence is 13 residues long. The CDR3 reads CAGSPGGNSDYTF. CDR3 DNA, as far as it was read: TGTGCCGGCAGTCCAGGGGGAAACTCC.

In this sample, this clone turned up a few times. Any gene name here is a mouse gene name. The read gets to within 4 residues of the CDR3 end, and the germline J gene fills in the rest. V usage is TRBV13-3 and J usage is TRBJ1-1; TRBD1 agrees at 12 bases. The CDR3 runs 13 residues. Germline V lookup: CDR1 NNHDY, CDR2 SYVADS. CDR3 sequence reads: CASKGQGATEVFF. CDR3 DNA (partial): TGTGCCAGCAAGGGACAGGGGGCTACA.

This clone showed up just a few times. Genes here carry mouse names. The sequence runs out 4 residues before the end of the CDR3; the remainder is reconstructed from the germline J gene. This CDR3 is also generated by other DNA sequences in the sample. The chain has TRBV12-1 and TRBJ1-2, with D hard to call. With 2 bases removed from V and 0 bases from J, the gap between germline ends came to 6 bases. The germline V gene encodes CDR1 SGHSN and CDR2 HYEKVE. This CDR3 has 13 residues. Partial CDR3 DNA: TGTGCCAGCTCTCCACAGCCAAACTCC. It encodes CASSPQPNS. The whole CDR3 is CASSPQPNSDYTF.